The entry below describes one T cell receptor beta chain. What it binds is not known. The source of the sample is a study of blood T cells in healthy people across ages. A J-beta primer mix and a sample-barcoded 5' primer were used in a second PCR of roughly 6 to 12 cycles. Every single cDNA molecule received a tag from a template-switch adaptor with 12 random nucleotides. CDR3-containing paired-end reads numbering at least 2.5 million came from each sample. Using its own MiXCR run on the 5' RACE reads, TCRdb lists one record per CDR3 protein. The sample consists of 1.5 million to 2 million distinct CDR3 sequences, approximately 50% of them appearing once. Study observations and caveats: Roughly linear declines in TCR beta diversity per million T cells occurred with age. Researchers said unsorted PBMCs prevented a conclusive naive versus antigen-experienced comparison.

With 1 base clipped from V and 2 bases from J, the junction kept 8 bases outside the gene matches. The CDR3 loop spans 17 amino acids. Germline loops: CDR1 SGHTA, CDR2 FQGNSA. This TCR came from a woman between 40 and 55 years old in good health. Sequences were obtained from blood. The chain couples TRBV7-2 to TRBJ2-3; the match to TRBD2 covers 8 bases. CDR3 coding DNA: TGTGCCAGCAGCTTAGTCTGGGCGGGGGGATCCACAGATACGCAGTATTTT. Residues: CASSLVWAGGSTDTQYF.